The 9 T cell receptor beta chains below come from one sample, sequenced in a study of T cell responses to AZD1222 COVID-19 vaccine. Data came from immunoSEQ multiplex PCR; TCRdb stores just in-frame clones and leaves some out. There are approximately 100,000 clones in the sample; 90% occur only once, and around 1.3% lies in the top ten. The sequencing here drew on peripheral blood, taken on day 0 of AZD1222 vaccination. The receptors come from an adult in good health.

The V and J genes are TRBV28 and TRBJ2-2; 7 bases map to TRBD1. The CDR3 is 14 residues long. Germline V CDR1 and CDR2: MDHEN, SYDVKM. Trimming removed 5 bases from V and 7 bases from J; junction bases left unmatched: 7. CDR3 bases: TGTGCCAGCAGTCCACAGGGGTGGAGCGGGGAGCTGTTTTTT. Its translation: CASSPQGWSGELFF.

This clone was found a few times. This chain joins TRBV2 and TRBJ1-1; no clear D gene. The CDR3 loop spans 11 amino acids. Per the germline V gene, CDR1 is SNHLY and CDR2 is FYNNEI. CDR3 protein: CARSSNTEAFF. CDR3 nucleotides: TGTGCTAGATCATCTAACACTGAAGCTTTCTTT.

This chain links TRBV5-1 with TRBJ2-4; D is possibly TRBD1 (6 bases). The CDR3 consists of 14 residues. With 0 bases removed from V and 6 bases from J, the gap between germline ends came to 10 bases. The V gene's germline CDR1 is SGHRS and CDR2 YFSETQ. CDR3 bases: TGCGCCAGCAGCTTGGAGCAGGGGTCAAACATTCAGTACTTC. This encodes CASSLEQGSNIQYF.

This sequence joins TRBV19 and TRBJ1-2; possibly TRBD1 for D (6 bases). CDR1 and CDR2 from the germline V gene are LNHDA and SQIVND (reference sequence). V lost 5 bases and J lost 2, with 9 bases in between. The CDR3 has 13 amino acids. Written as DNA, the CDR3 is TGTGCCAGTAGTGGACAGATCAACTATGGCTACACCTTC. Translated: CASSGQINYGYTF.

The chain links TRBV7-9 to TRBJ2-1; a possible D gene is TRBD2 (5 bases). The CDR3 is 13 amino acids. Trimming cost V 2 bases and J 8 bases, with 10 bases left between them. The germline V gene encodes CDR1 SEHNR and CDR2 FQNEAQ (reference sequence). The CDR3 sequence is CASSLYAGDEQFF. CDR3 DNA: TGTGCCAGCAGCTTATATGCCGGGGATGAGCAGTTCTTC.

The rearrangement uses TRBV5-4 and TRBJ1-3; tentatively, D is TRBD1 (5 bases). V was clipped by 2 bases and J by 4 bases, with 16 bases between them. The germline CDR1 and CDR2 sequences are SGHNT and YYREEE (reference sequence). CDR3 size: 16 residues. CDR3: CASSFSGGISGNTIYF. As DNA, the CDR3 is TGTGCCAGCAGCTTTTCGGGGGGGATATCCGGAAACACCATATATTTT.

V is TRBV2 and J is TRBJ1-1; 11 nucleotides agree with TRBD1. Per germline, CDR1 SNHLY and CDR2 FYNNEI. The CDR3 has 15 amino acids. The V segment lost 6 bases and the J segment 1 base; nucleotides outside the gene matches: 4. The CDR3 sequence: CASRHGTGGNTEAFF. The CDR3 DNA follows: TGTGCCAGCAGACATGGGACAGGGGGGAACACTGAAGCTTTCTTT.

The chain has TRBV5-1 and TRBJ1-3; D ambiguous. This CDR3 comprises 17 residues. Trimming left V 0 bases short and J 2 bases short, with 15 bases between. Germline V lookup: CDR1 SGHRS, CDR2 YFSETQ. This chain's CDR3 is CASSLAVGPSAGNTIYF. CDR3 coding DNA: TGCGCCAGCAGCTTGGCTGTAGGGCCATCTGCTGGAAACACCATATATTTT.

The rearrangement links TRBV28 to TRBJ1-1; D not resolved. Germline V gene sequence: CDR1 MDHEN, CDR2 SYDVKM. There are 12 residues in the CDR3. Deletions cut 6 bases from V and 5 bases from J, with 10 bases between. CDR3 bases: TGTGCCAGCAGCCCCCGGTGGACTGAAGCTTTCTTT. It is translated as CASSPRWTEAFF.